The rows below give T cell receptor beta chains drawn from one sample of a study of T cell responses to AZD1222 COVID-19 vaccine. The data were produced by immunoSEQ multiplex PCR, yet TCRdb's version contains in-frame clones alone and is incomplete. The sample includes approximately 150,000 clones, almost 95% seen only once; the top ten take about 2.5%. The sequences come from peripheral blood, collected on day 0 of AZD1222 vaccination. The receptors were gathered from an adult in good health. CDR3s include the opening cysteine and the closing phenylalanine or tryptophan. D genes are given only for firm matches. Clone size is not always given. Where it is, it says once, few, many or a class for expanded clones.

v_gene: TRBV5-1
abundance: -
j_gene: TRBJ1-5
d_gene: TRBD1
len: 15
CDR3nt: TGCGCCAGCAGCTTGGGGGGACAGGGCTCTCAGCCCCAGCATTTT
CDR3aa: CASSLGGQGSQPQHF

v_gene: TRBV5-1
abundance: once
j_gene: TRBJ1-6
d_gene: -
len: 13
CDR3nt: TGCGCCAGCAGCTTGGCTCGGAGTTCACCCCTCCACTTT
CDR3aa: CASSLARSSPLHF

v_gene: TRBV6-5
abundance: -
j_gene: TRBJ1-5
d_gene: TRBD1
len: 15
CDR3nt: TGTGCCAGCAGTCCCGGGACAGGGTACAATCAGCCCCAGCATTTT
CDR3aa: CASSPGTGYNQPQHF

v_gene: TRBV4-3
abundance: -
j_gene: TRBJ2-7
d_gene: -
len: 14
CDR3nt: TGCGCCAGCAGCCAAGGGAAGCGGGCCAACGAGCAGTACTTC
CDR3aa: CASSQGKRANEQYF

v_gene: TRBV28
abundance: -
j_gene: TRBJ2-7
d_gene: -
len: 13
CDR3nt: TGTGCCAGCAGTTTATCTCGCTCGTCAGGGCAGTACTTC
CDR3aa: CASSLSRSSGQYF

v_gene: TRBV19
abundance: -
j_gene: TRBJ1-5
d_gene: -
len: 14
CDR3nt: TGTGCCAGTCTCCAGGGTGCATTCAATCAGCCCCAGCATTTT
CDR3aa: CASLQGAFNQPQHF

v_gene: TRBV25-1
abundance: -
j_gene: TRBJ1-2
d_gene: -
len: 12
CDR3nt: TGTGCCAGCAGTGCGGGTCTTTATGGCTACACCTTC
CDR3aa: CASSAGLYGYTF

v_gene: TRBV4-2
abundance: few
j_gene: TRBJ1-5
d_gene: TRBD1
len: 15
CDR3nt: TGTGCCAGCAGCCGAGACAGGGAGGGCCGGCAGCCCCAGCATTTT
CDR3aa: CASSRDREGRQPQHF

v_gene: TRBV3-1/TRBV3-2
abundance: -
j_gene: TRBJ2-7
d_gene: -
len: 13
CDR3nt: TGTGCCAGCAGCCAAGTGGGACCCTACGAGCAGTACTTC
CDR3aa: CASSQVGPYEQYF

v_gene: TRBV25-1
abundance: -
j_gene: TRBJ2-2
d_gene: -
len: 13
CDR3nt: TGTGCCAGCAGCAGGCCGAACACCGGGGAGCTGTTTTTT
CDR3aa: CASSRPNTGELFF

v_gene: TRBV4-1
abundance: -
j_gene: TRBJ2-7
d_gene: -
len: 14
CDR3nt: TGCGCCAGCAGCCAATACTTCGCCATCTCCGAGCAGTACTTC
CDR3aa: CASSQYFAISEQYF

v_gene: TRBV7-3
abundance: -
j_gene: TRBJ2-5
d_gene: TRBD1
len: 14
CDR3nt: TGTGCCAGCAGCAAGACAGGGGGCGAAGAGACCCAGTACTTC
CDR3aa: CASSKTGGEETQYF

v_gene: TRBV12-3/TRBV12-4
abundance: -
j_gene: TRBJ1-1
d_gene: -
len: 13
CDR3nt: TGTGCCAGCAGTTCCCAGGGAGACACTGAAGCTTTCTTT
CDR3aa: CASSSQGDTEAFF

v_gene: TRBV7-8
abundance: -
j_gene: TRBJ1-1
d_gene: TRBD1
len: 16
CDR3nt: TGTGCCAGCAGCTCCGGACAGGACCTAACCACACTTGGAACTTTCTTT
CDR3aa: CASSSGQDLTTLGTFF

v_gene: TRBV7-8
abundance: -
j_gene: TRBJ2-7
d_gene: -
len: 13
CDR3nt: TGTGCCAGCAGCACCTACAGGGAAGACGAGCAGTACTTC
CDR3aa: CASSTYREDEQYF

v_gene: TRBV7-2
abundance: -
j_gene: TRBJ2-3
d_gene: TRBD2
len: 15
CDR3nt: TGTGCCAGCAGCCCGGGACTAGGTCAAGCAGATACGCAGTATTTT
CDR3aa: CASSPGLGQADTQYF

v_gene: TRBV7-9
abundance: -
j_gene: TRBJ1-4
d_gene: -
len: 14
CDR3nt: TGTGCCAGCAGCTTAGACCGACCCCCTCGGGAACTGTTTTTT
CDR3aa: CASSLDRPPRELFF

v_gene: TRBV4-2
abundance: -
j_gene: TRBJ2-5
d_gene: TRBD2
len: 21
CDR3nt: TGTGCCAGCAGCCAAGAGCGAGGACTAGCGGGGGGGCTCCAGTACCAAGAGACCCAGTACTTC
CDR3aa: CASSQERGLAGGLQYQETQYF

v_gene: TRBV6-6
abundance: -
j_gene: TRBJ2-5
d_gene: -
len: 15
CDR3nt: TGTGCCAGCAGTTACCTGGACAGAACCCAAGAGACCCAGTACTTC
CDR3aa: CASSYLDRTQETQYF

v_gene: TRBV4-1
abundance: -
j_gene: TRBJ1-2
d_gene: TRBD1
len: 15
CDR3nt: TGCGCCAGCAGCCACCCGACAGGGTATAACTATGGCTACACCTTC
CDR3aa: CASSHPTGYNYGYTF

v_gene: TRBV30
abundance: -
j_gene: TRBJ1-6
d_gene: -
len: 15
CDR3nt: TGTGCCTGGAGTTTGCCCGGACGGTATAATTCACCCCTCCACTTT
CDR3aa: CAWSLPGRYNSPLHF

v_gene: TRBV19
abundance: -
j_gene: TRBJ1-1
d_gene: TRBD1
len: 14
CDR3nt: TGTGCCAGTAGGGGACAGGGGGCGGTGACTGAAGCTTTCTTT
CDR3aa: CASRGQGAVTEAFF

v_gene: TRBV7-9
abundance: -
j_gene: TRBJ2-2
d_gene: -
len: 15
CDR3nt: TGTGCCAGCAGCTTACAGGGCGAGTCCACCGGGGAGCTGTTTTTT
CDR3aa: CASSLQGESTGELFF

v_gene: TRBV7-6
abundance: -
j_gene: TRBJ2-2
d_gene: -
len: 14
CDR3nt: TGTGCCAGCAGCCTAGTGGTTGGGGGCGGGGAGCTGTTTTTT
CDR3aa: CASSLVVGGGELFF

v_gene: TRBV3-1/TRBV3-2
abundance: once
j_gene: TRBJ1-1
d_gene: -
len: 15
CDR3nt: TGTGCCAGCAGCCAAGACTGGACGGCGCACACTGAAGCTTTCTTT
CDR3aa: CASSQDWTAHTEAFF

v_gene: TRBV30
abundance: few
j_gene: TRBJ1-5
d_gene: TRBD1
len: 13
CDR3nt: TGTGCCTGGCGGGGACAGGACAATCAGCCCCAGCATTTT
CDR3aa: CAWRGQDNQPQHF

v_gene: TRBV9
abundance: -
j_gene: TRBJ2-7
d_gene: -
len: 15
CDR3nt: TGTGCCAGCAGCGTAGGTCCAGCGAGCTCCTACGAGCAGTACTTC
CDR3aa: CASSVGPASSYEQYF

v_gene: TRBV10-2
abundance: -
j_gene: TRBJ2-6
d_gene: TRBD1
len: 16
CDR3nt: TGCGCCAGCAGTCCCACAGGGGGCAATGGGGCCAACGTCCTGACTTTC
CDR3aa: CASSPTGGNGANVLTF

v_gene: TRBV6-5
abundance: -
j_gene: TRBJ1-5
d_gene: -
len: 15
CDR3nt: TGTGCCAGCAGTTACTCGGGGGGAAGCAATCAGCCCCAGCATTTT
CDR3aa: CASSYSGGSNQPQHF

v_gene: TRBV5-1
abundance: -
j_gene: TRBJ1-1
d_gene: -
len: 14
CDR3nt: TGCGCCAGCAGCTTGGCCGGCAGTCCCTATGAAGCTTTCTTT
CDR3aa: CASSLAGSPYEAFF

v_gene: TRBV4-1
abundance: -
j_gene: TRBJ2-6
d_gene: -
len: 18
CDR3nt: TGCGCCAGCAGCCAAAGCCGGAGAGGATCATCTGGGGCCAACGTCCTGACTTTC
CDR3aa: CASSQSRRGSSGANVLTF

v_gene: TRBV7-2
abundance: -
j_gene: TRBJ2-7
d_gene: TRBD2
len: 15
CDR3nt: TGTGCCAGCAGCATCTCCGGGACTAGCACGGACGAGCAGTACTTC
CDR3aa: CASSISGTSTDEQYF

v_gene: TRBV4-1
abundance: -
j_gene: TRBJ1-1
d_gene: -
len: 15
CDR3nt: TGCGCCAGCAGCCCCCGGGACGGCATGAACACTGAAGCTTTCTTT
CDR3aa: CASSPRDGMNTEAFF

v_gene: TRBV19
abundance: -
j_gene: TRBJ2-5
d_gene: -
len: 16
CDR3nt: TGTGCCAGTAGTATGGAGGGGGTAGCGATCCAAGAGACCCAGTACTTC
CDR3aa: CASSMEGVAIQETQYF

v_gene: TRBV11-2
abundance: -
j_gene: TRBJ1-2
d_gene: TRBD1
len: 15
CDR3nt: TGTGCCAGCAGCTTATTACAGGGGCCTTACTATGGCTACACCTTC
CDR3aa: CASSLLQGPYYGYTF

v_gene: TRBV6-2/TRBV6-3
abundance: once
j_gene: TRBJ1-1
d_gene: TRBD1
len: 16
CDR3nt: TGTGCCAGCAGCCGAACAGGGGGCGTGGGAAACACTGAAGCTTTCTTT
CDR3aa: CASSRTGGVGNTEAFF

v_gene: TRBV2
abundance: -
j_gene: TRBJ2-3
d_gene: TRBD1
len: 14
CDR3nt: TGTGCCAGCAGTCGGGACAGTAGCACAGATACGCAGTATTTT
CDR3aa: CASSRDSSTDTQYF

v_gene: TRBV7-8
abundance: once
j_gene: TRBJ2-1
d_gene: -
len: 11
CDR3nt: TGTGCCAGCAGCTTTGAAAAAAACCAGTTCTTC
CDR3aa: CASSFEKNQFF

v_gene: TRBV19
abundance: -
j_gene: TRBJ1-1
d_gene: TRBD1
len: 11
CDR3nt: TGTGCCACCACCGACAGGGGGCAAGCTTTCTTT
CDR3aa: CATTDRGQAFF

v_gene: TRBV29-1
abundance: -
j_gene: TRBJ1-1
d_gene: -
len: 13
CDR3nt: TGCAGCGTTGCGGACGCTCAGAACACTGAAGCTTTCTTT
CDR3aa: CSVADAQNTEAFF

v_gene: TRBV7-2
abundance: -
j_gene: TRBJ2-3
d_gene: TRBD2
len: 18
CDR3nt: TGTGCCAGCAGCTTAGGGGACTGGCGGGAGCGTAACACAGATACGCAGTATTTT
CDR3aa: CASSLGDWRERNTDTQYF

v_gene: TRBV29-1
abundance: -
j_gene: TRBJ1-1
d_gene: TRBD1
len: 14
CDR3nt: TGCAGCGTTTCTATGAGGGGGCTAAGAACTGAAGCTTTCTTT
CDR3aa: CSVSMRGLRTEAFF

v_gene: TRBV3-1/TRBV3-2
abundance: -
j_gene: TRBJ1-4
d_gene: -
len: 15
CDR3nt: TGTGCCAGCAGCCAAGATGACGCAACTAATGAAAAACTGTTTTTT
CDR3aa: CASSQDDATNEKLFF

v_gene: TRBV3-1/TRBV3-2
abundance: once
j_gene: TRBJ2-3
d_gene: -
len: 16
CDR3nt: TGTGCCAGCAGCCAAGCCAGGGCCGGTTCCGCAGATACGCAGTATTTT
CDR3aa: CASSQARAGSADTQYF

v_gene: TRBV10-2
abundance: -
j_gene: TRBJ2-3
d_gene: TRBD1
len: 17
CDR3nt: TGCGCCAGCAGAATAACACAGGGGGCTTCTAGCACAGATACGCAGTATTTT
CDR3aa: CASRITQGASSTDTQYF

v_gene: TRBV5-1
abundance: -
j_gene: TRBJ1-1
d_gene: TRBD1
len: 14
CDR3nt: TGCGCCAGCAGTGAGACAGGGGTGAACACTGAAGCTTTCTTT
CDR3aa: CASSETGVNTEAFF

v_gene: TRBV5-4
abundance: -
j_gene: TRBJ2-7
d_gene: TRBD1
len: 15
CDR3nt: TGTGCCAGCAGCATTGACAGGGTTTTTTCCTACGAGCAGTACTTC
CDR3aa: CASSIDRVFSYEQYF

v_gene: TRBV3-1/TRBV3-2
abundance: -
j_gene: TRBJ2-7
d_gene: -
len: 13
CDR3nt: TGTGCCAGCAGCCCCCGACAGGGAGGCGAGCAGTACTTC
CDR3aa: CASSPRQGGEQYF

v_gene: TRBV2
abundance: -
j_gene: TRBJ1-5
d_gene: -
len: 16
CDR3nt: TGTGCCAGCAGTGAAGCGGGCGGAGAGACCAATCAGCCCCAGCATTTT
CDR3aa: CASSEAGGETNQPQHF

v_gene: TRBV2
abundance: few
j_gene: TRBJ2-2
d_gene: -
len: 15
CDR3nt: TGTGCCAGCAGTGCCGGGCAGGGGAACACCGGGGAGCTGTTTTTT
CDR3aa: CASSAGQGNTGELFF

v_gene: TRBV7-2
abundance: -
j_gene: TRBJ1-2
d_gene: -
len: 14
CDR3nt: TGTGCCAGCAGCTTATCCCAGGGCTTATATGGCTACACCTTC
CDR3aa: CASSLSQGLYGYTF